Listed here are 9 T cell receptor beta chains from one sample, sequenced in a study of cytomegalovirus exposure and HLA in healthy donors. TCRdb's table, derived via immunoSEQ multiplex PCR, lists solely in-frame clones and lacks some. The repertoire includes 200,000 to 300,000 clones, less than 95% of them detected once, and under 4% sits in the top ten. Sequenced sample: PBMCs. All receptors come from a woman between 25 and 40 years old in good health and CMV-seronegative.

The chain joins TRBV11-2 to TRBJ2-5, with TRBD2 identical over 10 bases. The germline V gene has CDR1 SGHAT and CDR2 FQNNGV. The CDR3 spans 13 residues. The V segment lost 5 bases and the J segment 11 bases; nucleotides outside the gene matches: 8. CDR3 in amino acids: CASSAGLAPNQYF. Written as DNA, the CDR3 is TGTGCCAGCAGCGCGGGACTAGCGCCTAATCAGTACTTC.

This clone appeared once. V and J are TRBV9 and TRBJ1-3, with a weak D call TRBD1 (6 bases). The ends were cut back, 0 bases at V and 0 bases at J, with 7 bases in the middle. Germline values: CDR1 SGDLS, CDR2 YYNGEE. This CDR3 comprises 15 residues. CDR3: CASSVGQASGNTIYF. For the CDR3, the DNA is TGTGCCAGCAGCGTAGGACAGGCCTCTGGAAACACCATATATTTT.

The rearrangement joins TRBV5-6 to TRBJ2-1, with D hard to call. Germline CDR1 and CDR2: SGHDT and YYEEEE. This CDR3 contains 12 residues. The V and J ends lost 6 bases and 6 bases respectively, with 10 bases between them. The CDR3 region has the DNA TGTGCCAGCAAAGGATCGGGCAATGAGCAGTTCTTC. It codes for CASKGSGNEQFF.

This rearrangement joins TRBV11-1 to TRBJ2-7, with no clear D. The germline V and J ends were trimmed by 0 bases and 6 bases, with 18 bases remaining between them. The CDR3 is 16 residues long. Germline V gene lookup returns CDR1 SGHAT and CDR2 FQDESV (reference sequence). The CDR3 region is CASSLAGFGSFREQYF. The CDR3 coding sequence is TGTGCCAGCAGCTTAGCGGGGTTTGGGTCATTCCGCGAGCAGTACTTC.

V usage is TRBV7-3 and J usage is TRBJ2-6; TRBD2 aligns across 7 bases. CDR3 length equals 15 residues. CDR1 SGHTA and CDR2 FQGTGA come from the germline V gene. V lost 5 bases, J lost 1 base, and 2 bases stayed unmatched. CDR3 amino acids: CASSPAGSGANVLTF. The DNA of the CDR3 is TGTGCCAGCAGCCCAGCGGGGTCTGGGGCCAACGTCCTGACTTTC.

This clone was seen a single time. This chain's CDR3 is CASSLPGAYTDTQYF. The CDR3 DNA follows: TGTGCCAGCAGCTTACCGGGAGCCTACACAGATACGCAGTATTTT. The rearrangement joins TRBV7-9 to TRBJ2-3, with a possible D match to TRBD2 (6 bases). V lost 2 bases to trimming and J lost 2 bases, with 11 bases between them. CDR3 length: 15 residues. Germline CDR1 reads SEHNR; CDR2 reads FQNEAQ (reference sequence).

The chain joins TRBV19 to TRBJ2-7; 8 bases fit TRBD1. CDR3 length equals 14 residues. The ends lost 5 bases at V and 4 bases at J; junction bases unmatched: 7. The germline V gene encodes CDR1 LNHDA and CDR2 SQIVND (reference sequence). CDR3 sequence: CASSPGQAPYEQYF. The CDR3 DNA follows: TGTGCCAGTAGTCCGGGACAGGCCCCTTACGAGCAGTACTTC.

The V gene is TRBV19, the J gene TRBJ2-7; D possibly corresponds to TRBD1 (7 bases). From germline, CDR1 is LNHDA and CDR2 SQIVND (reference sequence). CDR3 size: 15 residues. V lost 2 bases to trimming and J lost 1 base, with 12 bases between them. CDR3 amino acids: CASSISGGQSYEQYF. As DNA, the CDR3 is TGTGCCAGTAGTATATCCGGGGGACAGTCCTACGAGCAGTACTTC. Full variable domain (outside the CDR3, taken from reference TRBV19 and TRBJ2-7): DGGITQSPKYLFRKEGQNVTLSCEQNLNHDAMYWYRQDPGQGLRLIYYSQIVNDFQKGDIAEGYSVSREKKESFPLTVTSAQKNPTAFYLCASSISGGQSYEQYFGPGTRLTVT.

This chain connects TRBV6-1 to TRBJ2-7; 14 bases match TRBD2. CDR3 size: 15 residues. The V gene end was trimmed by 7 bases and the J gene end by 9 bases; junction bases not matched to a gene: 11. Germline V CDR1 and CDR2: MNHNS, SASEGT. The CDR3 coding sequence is TGTGCCAGCAACGAACCGGGACTAGCGGGAGTTGGGCAGTACTTC. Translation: CASNEPGLAGVGQYF.